This TCR beta chain stems from a study of T cell clonotyping in hematopoietic cell transplantation. TCRdb keeps only in-frame clones here, not all; method: immunoSEQ multiplex PCR. The top ten hold almost 8% of the sample, which has about 12,000 clones, roughly 92% seen once. Samples: about 28 days before transplant, then days 30, 100 and 180 after. Whole-study findings and limits: Without cell sorting, CD4 versus CD8 contributions remain unresolved. Graft donor and pretransplant recipient Inverse Simpson Index values predicted broader posttransplant TCR diversity. Pathologically expanded recipient clonotypes increased progressively from day 30 to day 180 as diversity fell.

Of note for this clone: Its antigen is unidentified.

V shed 5 bases and J shed 2 bases, with 13 bases lying between them. CDR3 size: 14 residues. From germline, CDR1 is SGHTS and CDR2 YDEGEE. The TCR sequence derives from a female patient aged 50-59 years who had an allogeneic stem cell transplant from an unrelated donor, so the T cells may come from the graft donor. Some clones in this sample may be carry-over from other donors' samples. The sequences come from PBMCs, collected 100 days after allogeneic stem cell transplant. J is TRBJ1-2 and V is TRBV5-8, with a weak D call TRBD1 (5 bases). CDR3 bases: TGTGCCAGCAGGGTTACAGGCTTGAACTATGGCTACACCTTC. This translates into CASRVTGLNYGYTF.